This T cell receptor beta chain was identified in a study of cytomegalovirus exposure and HLA in healthy donors. Study-wide context: An early release of data contained approximately 80 million unique TCRs, which came from HLA-typed donors.

There were likely unrecorded immune exposures, though donors were nominally healthy when sampled. Both 60 Vbeta primers and 13 Jbeta primers went into the PCR. Sequencing used immunoSEQ multiplex PCR; TCRdb keeps in-frame clones, though not all of them. Among roughly 110,000 clones, 82% were seen once, and the ten largest hold approximately 2.4%. Regarding this clone: Its antigen is unidentified.

General study findings and limits: Later analysis identified a missense DCLRE1C variant that was linked to TCR beta V- and J-gene trimming.

The sequence derives from a man aged 25-45 years in good health and CMV-seropositive. Sequenced input: PBMCs.

The CDR3 nucleotides are TGCAGCGCAAACCGGGACAGGGTAACGGCTTTCTTT. This encodes CSANRDRVTAFF. This chain links TRBV29-1 with TRBJ1-1, with TRBD1 matching over 9 bases. CDR3 length equals 12 residues. The V gene end was trimmed by 7 bases and the J gene end by 11 bases; junction bases not matched to a gene: 11. Germline V gives CDR1 SQVTM, CDR2 ANQGSEA.